A selection of T cell receptor beta chains follows, all from one sample in a study of T cell responses to AZD1222 COVID-19 vaccine. The method was immunoSEQ multiplex PCR; TCRdb's version includes in-frame clones alone and lacks a portion of them. Among over 100,000 clones listed, 87% were seen once. This sample comprised peripheral blood, obtained 28 days after the second AZD1222 dose. These receptors all stem from an adult who received the AZD1222 COVID-19 vaccine. CDR3s leave out the opening cysteine and the closing phenylalanine or tryptophan.

>TRBV2|TRBJ2-5
ASTAGAGGQY
>TRBV29-1|TRBJ1-1
SAVTLGNTEAF
>TRBV2|TRBJ2-3
ASSSSTDTQY
>TRBV29-1|TRBJ2-4
SVSRTGNKNIQY
>TRBV7-2|TRBJ1-2
ASSSGTVMIGYT
>TRBV5-6|TRBJ1-1
ASSFDRVNTEAF
>TRBV4-1|TRBJ1-5
ASSLRSDQPQH
>TRBV10-3|TRBJ1-2
AIRNDRRGANYGYT
>TRBV18|TRBJ1-3
ASSPTNSGNTIY
>TRBV7-2|TRBJ2-2
AGSSGGAGELF
>TRBV3-1/TRBV3-2|TRBJ1-2
ASSPPGPDYGYT
>TRBV29-1|TRBJ1-2
SVFQGGDYGYT
>TRBV6-2/TRBV6-3|TRBJ2-7
ASSYSFGGGIDEQY
>TRBV5-1|TRBJ2-5
ASSLGSQGARETQY
>TRBV4-1|TRBJ2-2
ASSQGLAFARTNTGELF
>TRBV9|TRBJ1-2
ASSAPGTGGQNGYT
>TRBV12-3/TRBV12-4|TRBJ1-1
ASSLRNTEAF
>TRBV19|TRBJ1-1
ASSRRVGTEAF
>TRBV4-1|TRBJ1-5
ASSQGQGSNQPQH
>TRBV11-3|TRBJ2-2
ASSLDPGSGELF
>TRBV24-1|TRBJ1-2
ATSTDVYGYT
>TRBV27|TRBJ2-7
ASSTTGSNYEQY
>TRBV4-2|TRBJ2-6
ASSQDHGSGANVLT
>TRBV6-2/TRBV6-3|TRBJ1-1
ASSYNGGAF
>TRBV5-6|TRBJ1-2
ASSLVGQVGGYT
>TRBV9|TRBJ1-1
ASSARQGWDEAF
>TRBV28|TRBJ1-1
ASSFQRPMNTEAF
>TRBV12-3/TRBV12-4|TRBJ2-3
ASDRGRSDTQY
>TRBV5-5|TRBJ2-5
ASSSTAPERGDQGTQY